The 22 T cell receptor beta chains given below trace back to one sample, sequenced in a study of blood T cells in healthy people across ages. Sample-barcoded 5' priming and a J-beta primer mix drove a second PCR of roughly 6 to 12 cycles. TCRdb reanalysed the 5' RACE reads using MiXCR and keeps one entry per CDR3 protein. Here the sample spans around 1,000,000 distinct CDR3 sequences, approximately 25% being singletons. The same data also contributed to another study, on T cells of mothers and their children.

Sequencing input: blood. Source of these receptors: a girl aged 2 to 10 in good health.

This clonotype was seen only a few times. In DNA form, the CDR3 reads TGTGCCAGCAGCTTGGGTAGGCAAGATGAGCAGTTCTTC. Its protein product is CASSLGRQDEQFF. The chain uses TRBV5-6 and TRBJ2-1, with D hard to call. The CDR3 spans 13 residues. Germline loops: CDR1 SGHDT, CDR2 YYEEEE. Trimming took off 0 bases at V and 8 bases at J, with 9 bases between the two ends.

The chain couples TRBV11-2 to TRBJ1-4; D possibly corresponds to TRBD1 (6 bases). Germline CDR1 SGHAT, CDR2 FQNNGV. The CDR3 loop spans 16 amino acids. V was clipped by 3 bases and J by 0 bases, with 11 bases between them. CDR3 in DNA: TGTGCCAGCAGCTTCTGGGGGCACGCAACTAATGAAAAACTGTTTTTT. Protein: CASSFWGHATNEKLFF.

The chain recombines TRBV29-1 with TRBJ2-5; D is possibly TRBD2 (6 bases). TRBJ2-1 matches the DNA end more closely, so the J call is doubtful. This CDR3 comprises 14 residues. Germline V gives CDR1 SQVTM, CDR2 ANQGSEA. The CDR3 nucleotides are TGCAGCGTTGCCAGACGTATGGGGCGGGGTGAGCAGTTCTTC. Translation gives CSVARRMGRGEQFF.

V and J are TRBV5-5 and TRBJ2-7, with D maybe TRBD1 (6 bases). V dropped 4 bases and J dropped 1 base, with 12 bases sitting between them. CDR3 length: 14 residues. Germline V CDR1 and CDR2: SGHKS, YYEKEE (reference sequence). The CDR3 spells CASSQYRDSYEQYF. CDR3 DNA: TGTGCCAGCAGCCAGTACAGGGATTCCTACGAGCAGTACTTC.

This clonotype was seen more than once but under ten times. V usage is TRBV9 and J usage is TRBJ2-3; possibly TRBD2 for D (7 bases). Germline lookup yields CDR1 SGDLS and CDR2 YYNGEE. The V end was cut by 7 bases, the J end by 2 bases, with 14 bases between. There are 14 residues in the CDR3. CDR3 residues: CASGDGGPTDTQYF. Here the CDR3 DNA reads TGTGCCAGCGGCGACGGGGGGCCCACAGATACGCAGTATTTT.

The chain is built from TRBV29-1 and TRBJ2-7; D is perhaps TRBD2 (5 bases). Trimming removed 6 bases at V and 7 bases at J, with 13 bases between. Germline loops: CDR1 SQVTM, CDR2 ANQGSEA. This CDR3 is built from 11 residues. The CDR3 protein is CSVPEGKEQYF. The CDR3, as DNA: TGCAGCGTGCCAGAGGGAAAGGAGCAGTACTTC.

This clonotype has just a few counts. The chain is built from TRBV15 and TRBJ1-2; D gene uncertain. The CDR3 has 16 amino acids. Germline CDR1 reads LNHNV; CDR2 reads YYDKDF (reference sequence). Trimming stripped 0 bases from V and 11 bases from J, with 22 bases between. This chain's CDR3 is CATSRDHGSPLRGYTF. CDR3 nucleotides: TGTGCCACCAGCAGAGATCATGGGTCGCCGCTACGAGGGTACACCTTC.

The CDR3 DNA sequence: TGCAGCGTTGTGTTATTGCATGCTCCGGTATGGGCCTACGAGCAGTACTTC. Translated, it gives CSVVLLHAPVWAYEQYF. This chain uses TRBV29-1 with TRBJ2-7; no clear D gene. Per the germline V gene, CDR1 is SQVTM and CDR2 is ANQGSEA. Deletions cut 4 bases from V and 2 bases from J, with 24 bases between. The CDR3 covers 17 residues.

This chain connects TRBV20-1 to TRBJ2-7; tentatively, D is TRBD1 (6 bases). In germline, CDR1 is DFQATT, CDR2 SNEGSKA (reference sequence). Trimming shortened V by 0 bases and J by 2 bases, and 14 bases separated the two germline ends. This CDR3 has 15 residues. CDR3 DNA sequence: TGCAGTGCTAGAGATCTCGGGACACCCACCTACGAGCAGTACTTC. Its translation is CSARDLGTPTYEQYF.

The gene calls are TRBV20-1 and TRBJ2-6; a weak D match, TRBD2 (6 bases). The V gene lost 3 bases and the J gene lost 0 bases, with 12 bases spanning the gap. This CDR3 has 16 residues. The germline V gene has CDR1 DFQATT and CDR2 SNEGSKA (reference sequence). The CDR3 DNA reads as TGCAGTGCTAGTTTAGCGGAGGACTCTGGGGCCAACGTCCTGACTTTC. Its translation: CSASLAEDSGANVLTF.

This clonotype was counted only a few times. The CDR3 DNA is TGTGCCAGCAGTTTTACTAGCGGGGGGGAAGCCAAAAACATTCAGTACTTC. Protein sequence: CASSFTSGGEAKNIQYF. V gene TRBV12-3 or TRBV12-4 combines with J gene TRBJ2-4, with 13 bases lining up with TRBD2. This CDR3 has 17 amino acids. V lost 3 bases to trimming and J lost 0 bases; unmatched junction nucleotides: 2.

A note on this clonotype: Given a much more abundant clone one base away, this may be a read error. The rearrangement uses TRBV7-9 and TRBJ2-5; D is possibly TRBD1 (5 bases). This CDR3 has 16 residues. Trimming pared 5 bases from V and 0 bases from J, leaving 16 bases between. CDR1 and CDR2 from the germline V gene are SEHNR and FQNEAQ (reference sequence). CDR3 coding DNA: TGTGCCAGCAGCGCCCAACAGGCGACGTACCAAGAGACCCAGTACTTC. This codes for CASSAQQATYQETQYF.

Points on this clonotype: Germline and junction disagree at one end, which may indicate a read error. V usage is TRBV7-2 and J usage is TRBJ2-5, with 8 bases that match TRBD2. The tail of the sequence fits TRBJ2-7 better, so the J call may be wrong. CDR1 and CDR2 (germline): SGHTA, FQGNSA. The CDR3 is made up of 16 amino acids. The CDR3 coding sequence is TGTGCCAACAGCTTAGGAGGCGGGGGGTTTCCCTACGAGCAGTACTTC. It encodes CANSLGGGGFPYEQYF.

The chain joins TRBV7-9 to TRBJ1-1; tentative D call: TRBD1 (6 bases). V was clipped by 1 base and J by 3 bases, with 9 bases between them. The germline CDR1 and CDR2 sequences are SEHNR and FQNEAQ (reference sequence). The CDR3 has 14 residues. CDR3 DNA sequence: TGTGCCAGCAGCTTAGTGGGGGCGGACACTGAAGCTTTCTTT. The encoded protein is CASSLVGADTEAFF.

Only a few counts were recorded for this clonotype. V usage is TRBV20-1 and J usage is TRBJ2-7, with D maybe TRBD2 (5 bases). The V end was cut by 2 bases, the J end by 4 bases, with 18 bases between. There are 15 residues in the CDR3. The germline gives CDR1 DFQATT, CDR2 SNEGSKA (reference sequence). The CDR3 is CSARSPWGEGYEQYF. In nucleotides, the CDR3 is TGCAGTGCTAGATCACCATGGGGAGAGGGTTACGAGCAGTACTTC.

This chain links TRBV29-1 with TRBJ2-3; D gene uncertain. The CDR3 is made up of 14 amino acids. V dropped 1 base and J dropped 0 bases, with 8 bases sitting between them. Germline V CDR1 and CDR2: SQVTM, ANQGSEA. CDR3 bases: TGCAGCGTTGAAGGATACCTAAGCACAGATACGCAGTATTTT. It encodes CSVEGYLSTDTQYF.

J is TRBJ2-3 and V is TRBV5-1; D unclear. Germline V gene sequence: CDR1 SGHRS, CDR2 YFSETQ. This CDR3 contains 14 residues. The ends were cut back, 4 bases at V and 3 bases at J, with 12 bases in the middle. CDR3: CASSTNTATDTQYF. The DNA for the CDR3 is TGCGCCAGCAGCACCAATACTGCAACAGATACGCAGTATTTT.

This chain uses TRBV5-1 with TRBJ2-5; D may be TRBD2 (6 bases). The assigned J gene may be wrong: the sequence end matches TRBJ2-1 better. The CDR3 spans 16 residues. Germline CDR1 and CDR2: SGHRS and YFSETQ. The CDR3 here is CASSGDLGGVPDEQFF. CDR3 coding DNA: TGCGCCAGCAGCGGGGACCTTGGAGGGGTACCCGATGAGCAGTTCTTC.

V is TRBV27 and J is TRBJ1-1, with D perhaps TRBD1 (6 bases). The germline V gene has CDR1 MNHEY and CDR2 SMNVEV (reference sequence). The CDR3 extends over 10 amino acids. Deletions cut 8 bases from V and 13 bases from J, with 14 bases between. The CDR3 spells CASARGKVFF. The CDR3 region has the DNA TGTGCCAGCGCTAGGGGGAAGGTTTTCTTT.

There are many counts of this clonotype. This sequence joins TRBV20-1 and TRBJ1-1; 10 bases are a match to TRBD1. This CDR3 has 18 amino acids. Per germline, CDR1 DFQATT and CDR2 SNEGSKA (reference sequence). The V segment lost 3 bases and the J segment 2 bases; nucleotides outside the gene matches: 15. This chain's CDR3 is CSASQPWDRGFQNTEAFF. CDR3 in DNA: TGCAGTGCTAGCCAACCTTGGGACAGGGGTTTCCAAAACACTGAAGCTTTCTTT.

In its sample, this clonotype was seen once. The V call is TRBV28, the J call TRBJ2-4; a possible D gene is TRBD2 (6 bases). Germline CDR1 MDHEN, CDR2 SYDVKM. Between the trimmed V and J ends, which lost 6 bases and 0 bases, there was a span of 12 bases. This CDR3 has 15 amino acids. The CDR3 spells CASSRWDLAKNIQYF. Written as DNA, the CDR3 is TGTGCCAGCAGCCGATGGGACTTAGCCAAAAACATTCAGTACTTC.

The chain employs TRBV20-1 and TRBJ2-5, with 9 positions matching TRBD2. The CDR3 totals 14 residues. Germline CDR1 DFQATT, CDR2 SNEGSKA (reference sequence). V shed 2 bases, J shed 3 bases, and the junction held 4 bases outside the gene matches. As DNA, the CDR3 is TGCAGTGCTAGAAGGGCTAGCGGGGAAGAGACCCAGTACTTC. Encoded protein: CSARRASGEETQYF.